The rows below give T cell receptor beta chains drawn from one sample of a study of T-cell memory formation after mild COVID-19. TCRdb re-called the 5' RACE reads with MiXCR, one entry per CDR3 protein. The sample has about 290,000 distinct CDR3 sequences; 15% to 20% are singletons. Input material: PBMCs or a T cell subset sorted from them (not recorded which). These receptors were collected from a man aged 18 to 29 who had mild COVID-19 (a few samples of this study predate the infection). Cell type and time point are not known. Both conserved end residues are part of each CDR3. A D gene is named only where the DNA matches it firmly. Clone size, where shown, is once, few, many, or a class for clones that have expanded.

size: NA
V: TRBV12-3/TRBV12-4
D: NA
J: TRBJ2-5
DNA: TGTGCCAGCAGCCACAGTGGGGGGGCCGAGACCCAGTACTTC
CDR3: CASSHSGGAETQYF

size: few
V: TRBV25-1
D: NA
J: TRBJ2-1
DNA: TGTGCCAGCACCGGACCTGAACGCGGGCAGTTCTTC
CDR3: CASTGPERGQFF

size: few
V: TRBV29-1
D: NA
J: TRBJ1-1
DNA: TGCAGCGTTAGTAGGGGATTGATGGGGACTGAAGCTTTCTTT
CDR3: CSVSRGLMGTEAFF

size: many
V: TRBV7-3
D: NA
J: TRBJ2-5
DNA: TGTGCCAGCAGCTTCAGTCAAACGGAGACCCAGTACTTC
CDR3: CASSFSQTETQYF

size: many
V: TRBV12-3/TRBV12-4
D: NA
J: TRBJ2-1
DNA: TGTGCCAGCAGCCCGAATTACAATGAGCAGTTCTTC
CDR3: CASSPNYNEQFF

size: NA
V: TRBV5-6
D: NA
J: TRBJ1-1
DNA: TGTGCCAGCAGCCCTCAGGTGCAGGGAGGTGGGAACACTGAAGCTTTCTTT
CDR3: CASSPQVQGGGNTEAFF

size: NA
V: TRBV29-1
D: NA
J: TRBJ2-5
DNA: TGCAGCGTTGACGTACGGGGGTCGGGGCACCGGGGGACCCAGTACTTC
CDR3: CSVDVRGSGHRGTQYF

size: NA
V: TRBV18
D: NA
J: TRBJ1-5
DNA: TGTGCCAGCTCACCGGACGGAGGGGGTCAGCCCCAGCATTTT
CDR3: CASSPDGGGQPQHF

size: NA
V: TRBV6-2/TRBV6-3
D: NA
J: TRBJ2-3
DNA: TGTGCCAGCAGTTACGAGACTAGTGTAGATACGCAGTATTTT
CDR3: CASSYETSVDTQYF

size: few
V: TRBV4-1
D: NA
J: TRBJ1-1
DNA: TGCGCCAGCAGCCATATTAAGACAGGTTCCACTGAAGCTTTCTTT
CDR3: CASSHIKTGSTEAFF

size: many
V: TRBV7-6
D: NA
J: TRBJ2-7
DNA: TGTGCCAGCAGCTTAGGGGGAGTGGGGACCGTGCAGTACTTC
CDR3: CASSLGGVGTVQYF

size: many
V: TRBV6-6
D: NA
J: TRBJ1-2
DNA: TGTGCCAGCTCCTCGGACAGCAGAAGCTTC
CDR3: CASSSDSRSF

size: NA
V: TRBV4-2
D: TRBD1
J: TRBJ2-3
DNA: TGTGCCAGCAGCCACCCGGGACAGGGGGCAGATACGCAGTATTTT
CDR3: CASSHPGQGADTQYF

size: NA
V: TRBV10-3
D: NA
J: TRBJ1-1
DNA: TGTGCCATCAGTGGGAACAATTTGGACACTGAAGCTTTCTTT
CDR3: CAISGNNLDTEAFF

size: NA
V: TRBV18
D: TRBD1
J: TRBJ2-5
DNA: TGTGCCAGCTCACCATTAACGACAGGGGGCACGGGGACCCAGTACTTC
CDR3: CASSPLTTGGTGTQYF

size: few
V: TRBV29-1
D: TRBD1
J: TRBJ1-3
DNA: TGCAGCGCCGGGATACAGGGGTTCTCTGGAAACACCATATATTTT
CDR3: CSAGIQGFSGNTIYF

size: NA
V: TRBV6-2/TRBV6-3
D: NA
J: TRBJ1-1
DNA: TGTGCCAGCAGTTATGCCTCTGCCCCTGAAGCTTTCTTT
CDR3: CASSYASAPEAFF

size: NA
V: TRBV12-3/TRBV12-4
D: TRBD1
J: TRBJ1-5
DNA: TGTGCCAGCAGTATGAGACAGGGCCGGTCCCAGCCCCAGCATTTT
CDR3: CASSMRQGRSQPQHF

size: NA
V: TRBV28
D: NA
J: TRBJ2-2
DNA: TGTGCCAGCAGTTTAATCGGGTTTGGGGAGCTGTTTTTT
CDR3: CASSLIGFGELFF

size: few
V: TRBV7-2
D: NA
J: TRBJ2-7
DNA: TGTGCCAGCAGGTTCCAGGGCGGGGCCGCCTACGAGCAGTACTTC
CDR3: CASRFQGGAAYEQYF

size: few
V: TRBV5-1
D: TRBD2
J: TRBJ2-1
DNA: TGCGCCAGCAGCTTGTTTTCTAGCGGGGGCGTATACAATGAGCAGTTCTTC
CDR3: CASSLFSSGGVYNEQFF

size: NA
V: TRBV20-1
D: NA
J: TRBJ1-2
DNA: TGCAGTGGGGCCCGCGACTATGGCTACACCTTC
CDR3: CSGARDYGYTF

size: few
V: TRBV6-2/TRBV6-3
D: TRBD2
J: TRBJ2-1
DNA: TGTGCCAGCAGTTCCTGGACTAGCGGGGGGTCGAGCAATGAGCAGTTCTTC
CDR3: CASSSWTSGGSSNEQFF

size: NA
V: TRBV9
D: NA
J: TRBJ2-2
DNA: TGTGCCAGCAGCGCCGGACAGACGAACACCGGGGAGCTGTTTTTT
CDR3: CASSAGQTNTGELFF

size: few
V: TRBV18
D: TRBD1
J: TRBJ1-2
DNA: TGTGCCAGCTCGCGACAGGGGGCAGCCTATGGCTACACCTTC
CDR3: CASSRQGAAYGYTF

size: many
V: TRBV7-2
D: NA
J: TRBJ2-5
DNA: TGTGCCAGCAGCTTAGTGGGCTACGAAGAGACCCAGTACTTC
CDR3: CASSLVGYEETQYF

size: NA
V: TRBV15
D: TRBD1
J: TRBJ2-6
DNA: TGTGCCACCAGCAGGACAGGGGGCGCTGGGGCCAACGTCCTGACTTTC
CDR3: CATSRTGGAGANVLTF